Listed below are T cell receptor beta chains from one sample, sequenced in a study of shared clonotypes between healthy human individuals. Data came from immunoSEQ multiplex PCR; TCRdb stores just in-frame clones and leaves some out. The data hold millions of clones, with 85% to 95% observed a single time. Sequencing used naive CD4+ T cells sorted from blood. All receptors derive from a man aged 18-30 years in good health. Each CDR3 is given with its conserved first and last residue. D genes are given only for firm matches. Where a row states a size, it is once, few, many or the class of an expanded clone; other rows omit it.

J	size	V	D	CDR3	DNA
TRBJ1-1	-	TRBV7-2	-	CASSLVPRMNTEAFF	TGTGCCAGCAGCTTAGTTCCAAGAATGAACACTGAAGCTTTCTTT
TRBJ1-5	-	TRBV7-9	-	CASSTGLGPQHF	TGTGCCAGCAGCACAGGGTTGGGGCCCCAGCATTTT
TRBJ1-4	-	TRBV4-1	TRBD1	CASSQGSPTGQGRIGEKLFF	TGCGCCAGCAGCCAAGGTTCCCCCACGGGACAGGGGAGGATAGGCGAAAAACTGTTTTTT
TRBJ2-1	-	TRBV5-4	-	CASSDRQSSYNEQFF	TGTGCCAGCAGCGACCGACAGAGCTCCTACAATGAGCAGTTCTTC
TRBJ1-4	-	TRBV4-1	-	CASSQVRARTNEKLFF	TGCGCCAGCAGCCAAGTTAGAGCCCGCACTAATGAAAAACTGTTTTTT
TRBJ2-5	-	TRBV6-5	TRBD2	CASSYGTSGGQETQYF	TGTGCCAGCAGTTACGGGACTAGCGGGGGCCAAGAGACCCAGTACTTC
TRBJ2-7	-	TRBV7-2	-	CASSPDKTYEQYF	TGTGCCAGCAGCCCGGACAAGACCTACGAGCAGTACTTC
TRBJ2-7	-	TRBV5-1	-	CASSFPGRAEQYF	TGCGCCAGCAGCTTCCCAGGGCGCGCCGAGCAGTACTTC
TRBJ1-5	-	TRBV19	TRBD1	CASSTGTGRSDQPQHF	TGTGCCAGTAGTACCGGGACAGGGAGGAGCGATCAGCCCCAGCATTTT
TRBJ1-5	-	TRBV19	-	CASSIVGDNNQPQHF	TGTGCCAGTAGTATAGTCGGGGATAACAATCAGCCCCAGCATTTT
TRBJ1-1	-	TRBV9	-	CASSDGQWNTEAFF	TGTGCCAGCAGCGATGGGCAGTGGAACACTGAAGCTTTCTTT
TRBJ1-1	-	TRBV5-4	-	CASSLGRNGNTEAFF	TGTGCCAGCAGCTTGGGTAGGAATGGGAACACTGAAGCTTTCTTT
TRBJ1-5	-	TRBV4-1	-	CASSQGGFNQPQHF	TGCGCCAGCAGCCAAGGGGGCTTCAATCAGCCCCAGCATTTT
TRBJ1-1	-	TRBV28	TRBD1	CASSWGGQGSATEAFF	TGTGCCAGCAGTTGGGGGGGACAGGGTTCCGCCACTGAAGCTTTCTTT
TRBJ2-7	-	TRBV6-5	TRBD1	CASRGDRGTHEQYF	TGTGCCAGCAGGGGGGACAGGGGAACCCACGAGCAGTACTTC
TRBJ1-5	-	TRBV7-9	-	CASSLGGSTDQPQHF	TGTGCCAGCAGCTTGGGGGGTTCGACCGATCAGCCCCAGCATTTT
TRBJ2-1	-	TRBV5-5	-	CASSLDPGPSSYNEQFF	TGTGCCAGCAGCTTGGACCCGGGGCCGAGCTCCTACAATGAGCAGTTCTTC
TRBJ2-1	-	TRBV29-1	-	CSVGIDEQFF	TGCAGCGTTGGGATAGATGAGCAGTTCTTC
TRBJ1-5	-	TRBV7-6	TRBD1	CASSPDRGKQPQHF	TGTGCCAGCAGCCCAGACAGGGGAAAGCAGCCCCAGCATTTT
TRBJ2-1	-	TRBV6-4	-	CASSDLASLPYNEQFF	TGTGCCAGCAGTGACCTTGCAAGTCTCCCCTACAATGAGCAGTTCTTC
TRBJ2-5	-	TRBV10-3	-	CAISATSQETQYF	TGTGCCATCAGCGCGACCAGCCAAGAGACCCAGTACTTC
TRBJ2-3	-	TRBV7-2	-	CASSLGPFSSTDTQYF	TGTGCCAGCAGCTTAGGCCCATTCAGCTCCACAGATACGCAGTATTTT
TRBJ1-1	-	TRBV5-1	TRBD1	CASSADRATEAFF	TGCGCCAGCAGCGCCGACAGGGCCACTGAAGCTTTCTTT
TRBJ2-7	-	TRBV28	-	CASSPPPRYEQYF	TGTGCCAGCAGCCCCCCTCCAAGATACGAGCAGTACTTC
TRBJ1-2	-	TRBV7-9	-	CASSPLRGDGYTF	TGTGCCAGCAGCCCCCTAAGGGGGGACGGCTACACCTTC
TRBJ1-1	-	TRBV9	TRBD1	CASSAGQGGVSTNTEAFF	TGTGCCAGCAGCGCCGGACAGGGGGGAGTGAGTACGAACACTGAAGCTTTCTTT
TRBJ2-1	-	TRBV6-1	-	CASSESGSFINEQFF	TGTGCCAGCAGTGAAAGCGGTAGTTTTATCAATGAGCAGTTCTTC
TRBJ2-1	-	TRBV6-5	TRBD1	CASSSDLQGPEEQFF	TGTGCCAGCAGTTCCGACCTACAGGGGCCAGAAGAGCAGTTCTTC
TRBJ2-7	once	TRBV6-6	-	CASSSGQTYEQYF	TGTGCCAGCAGTTCCGGACAAACCTACGAGCAGTACTTC
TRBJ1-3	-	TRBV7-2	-	CASSFRAFSGNTIYF	TGTGCCAGCAGCTTTAGAGCGTTCTCTGGAAACACCATATATTTT
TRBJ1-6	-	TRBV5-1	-	CASSFTPGTRSSYNSPLHF	TGCGCCAGCAGCTTCACCCCCGGGACACGGAGCTCCTATAATTCACCCCTCCACTTT
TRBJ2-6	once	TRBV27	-	CASSLSGGANVLTF	TGTGCCAGCAGTTTATCGGGTGGGGCCAACGTCCTGACTTTC
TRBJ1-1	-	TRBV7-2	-	CASSLGRGAFF	TGTGCCAGCAGCTTAGGAAGGGGTGCTTTCTTT
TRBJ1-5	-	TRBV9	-	CASSVGGTKDPQHF	TGTGCCAGCAGCGTAGGCGGGACAAAAGATCCTCAGCATTTT